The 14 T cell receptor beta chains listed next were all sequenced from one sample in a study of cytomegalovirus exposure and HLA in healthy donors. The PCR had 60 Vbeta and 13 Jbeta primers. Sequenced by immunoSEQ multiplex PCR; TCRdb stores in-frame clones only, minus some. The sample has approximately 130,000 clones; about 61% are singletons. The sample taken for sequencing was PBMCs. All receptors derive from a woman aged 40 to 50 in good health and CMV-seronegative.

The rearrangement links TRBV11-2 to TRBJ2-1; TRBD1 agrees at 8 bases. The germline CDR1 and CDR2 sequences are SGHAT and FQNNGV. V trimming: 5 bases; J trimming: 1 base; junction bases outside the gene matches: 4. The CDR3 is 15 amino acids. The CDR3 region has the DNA TGTGCCAGCAGCCCTTGGACAGGGTCCTACAATGAGCAGTTCTTC. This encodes CASSPWTGSYNEQFF.

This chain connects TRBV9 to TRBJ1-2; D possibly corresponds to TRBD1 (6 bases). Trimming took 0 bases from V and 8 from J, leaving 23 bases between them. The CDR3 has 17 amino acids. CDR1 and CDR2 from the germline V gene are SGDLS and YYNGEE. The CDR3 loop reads CASSVDPTMGGAGGYTF. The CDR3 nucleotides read TGTGCCAGCAGCGTAGATCCTACGATGGGGGGGGCGGGGGGCTACACCTTC.

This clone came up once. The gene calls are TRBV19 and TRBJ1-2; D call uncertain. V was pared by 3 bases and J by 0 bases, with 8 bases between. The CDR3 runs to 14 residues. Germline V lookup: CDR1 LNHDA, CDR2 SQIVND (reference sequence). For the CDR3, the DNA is TGTGCCAGTAGTATCAAGTTAGCTAACTATGGCTACACCTTC. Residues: CASSIKLANYGYTF.

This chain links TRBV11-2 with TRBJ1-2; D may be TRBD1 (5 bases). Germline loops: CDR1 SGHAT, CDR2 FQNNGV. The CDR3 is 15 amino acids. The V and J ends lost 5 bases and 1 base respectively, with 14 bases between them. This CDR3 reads CASSPPWGVNYGYTF. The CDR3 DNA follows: TGTGCCAGCAGCCCCCCTTGGGGGGTTAACTATGGCTACACCTTC.

DNA for the CDR3: TGTGCCAGCAGTCTGTCGAGGGCCAACAATGAGCAGTTCTTC. Its protein is CASSLSRANNEQFF. V gene TRBV27 combines with J gene TRBJ2-1, with D possibly matching TRBD2 (5 bases). V was clipped by 5 bases and J by 5 bases, with 13 bases between them. This CDR3 spans 14 amino acids. Per the germline V gene, CDR1 is MNHEY and CDR2 is SMNVEV (reference sequence).

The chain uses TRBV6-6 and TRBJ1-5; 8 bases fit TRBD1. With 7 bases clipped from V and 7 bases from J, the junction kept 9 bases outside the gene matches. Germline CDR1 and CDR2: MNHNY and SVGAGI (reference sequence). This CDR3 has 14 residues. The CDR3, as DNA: TGTGCCAGCACACGCGACAGGGGAGGGCAGCCCCAGCATTTT. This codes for CASTRDRGGQPQHF.

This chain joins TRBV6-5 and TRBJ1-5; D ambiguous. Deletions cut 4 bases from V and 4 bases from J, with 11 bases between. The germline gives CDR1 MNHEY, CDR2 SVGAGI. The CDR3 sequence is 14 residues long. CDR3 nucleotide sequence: TGTGCCAGCAGTTTGGGTGGAGGGAATCAGCCCCAGCATTTT. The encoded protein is CASSLGGGNQPQHF.

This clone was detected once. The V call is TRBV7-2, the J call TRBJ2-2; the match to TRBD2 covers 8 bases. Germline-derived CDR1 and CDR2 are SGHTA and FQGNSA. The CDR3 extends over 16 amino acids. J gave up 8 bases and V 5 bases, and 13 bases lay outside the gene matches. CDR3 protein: CASSGPGGGGRGELFF. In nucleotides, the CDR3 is TGTGCCAGCAGCGGTCCCGGCGGGGGCGGGAGGGGGGAGCTGTTTTTT.

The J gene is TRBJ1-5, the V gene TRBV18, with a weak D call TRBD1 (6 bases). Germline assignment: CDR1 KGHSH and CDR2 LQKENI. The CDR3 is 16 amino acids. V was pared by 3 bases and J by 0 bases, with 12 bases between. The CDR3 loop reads CASSPGTKYSNQPQHF. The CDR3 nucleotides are TGTGCCAGCTCACCCGGGACAAAATATAGCAATCAGCCCCAGCATTTT.

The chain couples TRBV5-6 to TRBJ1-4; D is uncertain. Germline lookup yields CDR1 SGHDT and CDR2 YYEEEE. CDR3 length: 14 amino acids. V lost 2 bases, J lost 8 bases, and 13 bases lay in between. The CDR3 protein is CASSFSGRGEKLFF. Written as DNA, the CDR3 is TGTGCCAGCAGCTTTAGTGGCCGAGGGGAAAAACTGTTTTTT. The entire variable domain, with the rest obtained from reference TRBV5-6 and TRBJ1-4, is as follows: DAGVTQSPTHLIKTRGQQVTLRCSPKSGHDTVSWYQQALGQGPQFIFQYYEEEERQRGNFPDRFSGHQFPNYSSELNVNALLLGDSALYLCASSFSGRGEKLFFGSGTQLSVL.

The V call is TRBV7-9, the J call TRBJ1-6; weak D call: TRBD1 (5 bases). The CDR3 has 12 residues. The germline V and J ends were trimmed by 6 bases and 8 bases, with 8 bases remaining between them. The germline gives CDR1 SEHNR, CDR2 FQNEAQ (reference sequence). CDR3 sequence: CASRQQDSPLHF. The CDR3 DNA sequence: TGTGCCAGCAGACAACAGGATTCACCCCTCCACTTT.

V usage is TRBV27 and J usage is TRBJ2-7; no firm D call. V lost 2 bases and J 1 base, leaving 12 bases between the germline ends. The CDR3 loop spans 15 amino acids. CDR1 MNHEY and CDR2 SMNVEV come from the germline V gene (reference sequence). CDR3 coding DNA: TGTGCCAGCAGTTTAAACTTCCCCGTTTCCTACGAGCAGTACTTC. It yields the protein CASSLNFPVSYEQYF.

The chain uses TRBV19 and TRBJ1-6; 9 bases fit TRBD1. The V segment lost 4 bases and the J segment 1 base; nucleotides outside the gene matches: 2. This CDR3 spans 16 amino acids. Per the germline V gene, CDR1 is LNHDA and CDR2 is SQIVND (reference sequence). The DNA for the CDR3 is TGTGCCAGTAGTACCGGACAGGGGTCCTATAATTCACCCCTCCACTTT. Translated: CASSTGQGSYNSPLHF.

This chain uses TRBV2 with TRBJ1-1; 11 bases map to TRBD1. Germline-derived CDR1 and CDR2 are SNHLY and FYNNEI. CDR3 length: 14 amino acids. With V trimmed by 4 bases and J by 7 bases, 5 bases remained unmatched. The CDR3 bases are TGTGCCAGCAGTGCAGGACAGGGGGCTTTTGAAGCTTTCTTT. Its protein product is CASSAGQGAFEAFF.